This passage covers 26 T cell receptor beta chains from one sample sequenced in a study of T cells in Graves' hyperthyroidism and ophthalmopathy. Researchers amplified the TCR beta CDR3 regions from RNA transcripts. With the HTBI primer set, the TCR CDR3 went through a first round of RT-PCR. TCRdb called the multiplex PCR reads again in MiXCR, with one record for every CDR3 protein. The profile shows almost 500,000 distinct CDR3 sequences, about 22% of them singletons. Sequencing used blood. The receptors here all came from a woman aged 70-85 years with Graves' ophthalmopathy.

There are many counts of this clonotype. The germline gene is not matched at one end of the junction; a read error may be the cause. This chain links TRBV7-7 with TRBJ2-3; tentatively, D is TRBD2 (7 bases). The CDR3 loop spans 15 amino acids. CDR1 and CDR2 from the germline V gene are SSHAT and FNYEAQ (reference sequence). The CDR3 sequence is CASSKSGTSTDTQYF. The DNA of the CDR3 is TGTGCTAGCAGCAAAAGCGGGACAAGCACAGATACGCAGTATTTT.

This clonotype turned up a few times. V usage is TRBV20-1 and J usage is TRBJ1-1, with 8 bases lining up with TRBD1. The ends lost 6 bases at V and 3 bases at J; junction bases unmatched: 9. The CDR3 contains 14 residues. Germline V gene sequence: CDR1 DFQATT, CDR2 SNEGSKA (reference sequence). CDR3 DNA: TGCAGTGCAAGACCGAGGACAGGGTACACTGAAGCTTTCTTT. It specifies CSARPRTGYTEAFF.

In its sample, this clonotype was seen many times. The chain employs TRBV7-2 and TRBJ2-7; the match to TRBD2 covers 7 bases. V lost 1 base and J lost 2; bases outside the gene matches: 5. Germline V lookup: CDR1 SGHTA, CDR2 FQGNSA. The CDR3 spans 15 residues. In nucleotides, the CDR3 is TGTGCCAGCAGCTTAGTCGGGACTACTCCCTACGAGCAGTACTTC. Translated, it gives CASSLVGTTPYEQYF.

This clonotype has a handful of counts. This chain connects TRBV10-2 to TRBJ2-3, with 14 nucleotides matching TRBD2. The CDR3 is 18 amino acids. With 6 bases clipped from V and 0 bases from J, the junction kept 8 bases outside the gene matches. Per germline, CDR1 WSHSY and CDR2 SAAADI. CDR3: CASSTPGLAGVSTDTQYF. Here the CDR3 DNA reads TGCGCCAGCAGCACGCCGGGACTAGCGGGAGTTAGCACAGATACGCAGTATTTT.

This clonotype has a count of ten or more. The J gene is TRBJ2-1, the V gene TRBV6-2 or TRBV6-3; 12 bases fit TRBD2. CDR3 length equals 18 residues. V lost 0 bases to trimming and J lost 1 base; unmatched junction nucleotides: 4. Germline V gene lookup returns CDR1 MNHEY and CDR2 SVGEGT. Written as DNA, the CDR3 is TGTGCCAGCAGTTACTCGGGCGGACTAGCGGGGTCCTACAATGAGCAGTTCTTC. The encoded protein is CASSYSGGLAGSYNEQFF.

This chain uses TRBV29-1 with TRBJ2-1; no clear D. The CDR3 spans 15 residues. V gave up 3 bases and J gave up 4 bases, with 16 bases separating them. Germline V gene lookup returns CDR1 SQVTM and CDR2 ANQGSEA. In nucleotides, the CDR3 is TGCAGCGTTGATCTTGTTAGCCTCGGTTACAATGAGCAGTTCTTC. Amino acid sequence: CSVDLVSLGYNEQFF.

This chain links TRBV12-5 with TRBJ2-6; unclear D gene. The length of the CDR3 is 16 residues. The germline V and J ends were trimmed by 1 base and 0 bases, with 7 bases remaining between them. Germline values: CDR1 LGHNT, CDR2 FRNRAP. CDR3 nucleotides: TGTGCTAGTGGTTTGGATAGATCCTCTGGGGCCAACGTCCTGACTTTC. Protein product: CASGLDRSSGANVLTF. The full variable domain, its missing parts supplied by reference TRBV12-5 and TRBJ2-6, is DARVTQTPRHKVTEMGQEVTMRCQPILGHNTVFWYRQTMMQGLELLAYFRNRAPLDDSGMPKDRFSAEMPDATLATLKIQPSEPRDSAVYFCASGLDRSSGANVLTFGAGSRLTVL.

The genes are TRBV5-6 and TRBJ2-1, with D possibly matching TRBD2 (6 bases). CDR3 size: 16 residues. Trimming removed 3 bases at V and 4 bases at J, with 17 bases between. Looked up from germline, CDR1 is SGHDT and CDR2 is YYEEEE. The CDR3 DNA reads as TGTGCCAGCAGCTCTTTCTGGGGTAGCGGATACAATGAGCAGTTCTTC. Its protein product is CASSSFWGSGYNEQFF.

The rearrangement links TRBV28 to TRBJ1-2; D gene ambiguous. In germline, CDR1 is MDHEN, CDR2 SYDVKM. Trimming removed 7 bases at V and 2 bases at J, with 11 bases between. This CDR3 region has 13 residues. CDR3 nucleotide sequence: TGTGCCAGCATCCCAGAAAACAACTATGGCTACACCTTC. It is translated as CASIPENNYGYTF.

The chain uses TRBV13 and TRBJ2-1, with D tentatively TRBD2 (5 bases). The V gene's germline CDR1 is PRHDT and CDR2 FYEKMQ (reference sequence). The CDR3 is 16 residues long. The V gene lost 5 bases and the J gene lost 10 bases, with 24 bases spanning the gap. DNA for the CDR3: TGTGCCAGCAGCCCAAACCTAGCTCGATCTCAAGAGGAGCAGTTCTTC. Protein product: CASSPNLARSQEEQFF.

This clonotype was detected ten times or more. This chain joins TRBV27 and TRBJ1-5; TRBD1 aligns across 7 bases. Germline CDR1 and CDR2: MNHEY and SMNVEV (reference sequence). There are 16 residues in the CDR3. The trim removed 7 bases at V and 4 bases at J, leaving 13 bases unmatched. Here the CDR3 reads CASTRTGWPANQPQHF. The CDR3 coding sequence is TGTGCCAGCACCCGGACAGGCTGGCCGGCAAATCAGCCCCAGCATTTT.

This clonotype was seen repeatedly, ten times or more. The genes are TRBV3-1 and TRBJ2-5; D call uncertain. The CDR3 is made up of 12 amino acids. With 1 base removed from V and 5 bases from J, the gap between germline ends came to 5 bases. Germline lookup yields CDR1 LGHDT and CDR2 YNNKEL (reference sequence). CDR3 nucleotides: TGTGCCAGCAGCCAAGCACTGGAGACCCAGTACTTC. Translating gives CASSQALETQYF.

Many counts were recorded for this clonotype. CDR3 sequence (DNA): TGTGCCAGTGGAGGGGGGAGCTCCTACAATGAGCAGTTCTTC. Translated, it gives CASGGGSSYNEQFF. This sequence joins TRBV12-3 or TRBV12-4 and TRBJ2-1; D could derive from TRBD1 or TRBD2 (6 bases each). Trimming left V 9 bases short and J 0 bases short, with 12 bases between. The CDR3 extends over 14 amino acids.

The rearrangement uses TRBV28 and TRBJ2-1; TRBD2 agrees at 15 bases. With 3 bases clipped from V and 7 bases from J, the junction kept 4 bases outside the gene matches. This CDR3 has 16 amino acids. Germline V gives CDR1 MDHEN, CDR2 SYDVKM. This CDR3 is CASSFFGTSGRNEQFF. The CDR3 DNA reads TGTGCCAGCAGTTTCTTTGGGACTAGCGGGAGGAATGAGCAGTTCTTC. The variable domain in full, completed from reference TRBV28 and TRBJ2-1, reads DVKVTQSSRYLVKRTGEKVFLECVQDMDHENMFWYRQDPGLGLRLIYFSYDVKMKEKGDIPEGYSVSREKKERFSLILESASTNQTSMYLCASSFFGTSGRNEQFFGPGTRLTVL.

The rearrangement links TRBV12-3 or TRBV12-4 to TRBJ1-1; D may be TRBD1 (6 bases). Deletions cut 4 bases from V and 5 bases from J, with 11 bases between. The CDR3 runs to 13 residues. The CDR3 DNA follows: TGTGCCAGCAGTTGGTTAGGGGGGACTGAAGCTTTCTTT. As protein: CASSWLGGTEAFF.

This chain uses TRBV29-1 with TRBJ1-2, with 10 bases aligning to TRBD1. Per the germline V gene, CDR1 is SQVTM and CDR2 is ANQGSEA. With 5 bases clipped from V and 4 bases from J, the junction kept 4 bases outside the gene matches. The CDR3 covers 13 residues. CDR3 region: CSVFRTGGYGYTF. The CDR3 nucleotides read TGCAGCGTTTTCCGGACAGGGGGCTATGGCTACACCTTC.

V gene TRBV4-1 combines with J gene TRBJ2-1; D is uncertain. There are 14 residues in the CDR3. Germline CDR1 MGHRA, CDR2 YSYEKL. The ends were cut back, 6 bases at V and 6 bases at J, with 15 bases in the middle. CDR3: CASRPGPNTNEQFF. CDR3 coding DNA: TGCGCCAGCAGACCAGGACCCAATACCAATGAGCAGTTCTTC.

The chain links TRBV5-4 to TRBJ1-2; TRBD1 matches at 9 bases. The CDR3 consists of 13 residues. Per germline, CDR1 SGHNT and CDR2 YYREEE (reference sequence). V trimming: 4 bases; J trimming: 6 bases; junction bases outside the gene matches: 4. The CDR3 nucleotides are TGTGCCAGCAGCGACAGGGGGGTCAATGGCTACACCTTC. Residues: CASSDRGVNGYTF.

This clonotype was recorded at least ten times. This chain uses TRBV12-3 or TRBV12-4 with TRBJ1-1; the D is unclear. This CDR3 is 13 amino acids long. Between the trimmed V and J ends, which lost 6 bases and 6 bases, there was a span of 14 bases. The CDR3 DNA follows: TGTGCCAGCAGCTCTCGATGGAGCGCTGAAGCTTTCTTT. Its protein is CASSSRWSAEAFF.

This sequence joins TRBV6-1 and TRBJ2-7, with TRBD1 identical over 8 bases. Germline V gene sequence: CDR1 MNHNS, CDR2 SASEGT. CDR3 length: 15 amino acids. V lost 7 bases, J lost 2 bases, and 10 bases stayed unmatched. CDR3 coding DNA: TGTGCCAGCATCCCCGGACAGGGAGTCGCCTACGAGCAGTACTTC. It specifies CASIPGQGVAYEQYF.

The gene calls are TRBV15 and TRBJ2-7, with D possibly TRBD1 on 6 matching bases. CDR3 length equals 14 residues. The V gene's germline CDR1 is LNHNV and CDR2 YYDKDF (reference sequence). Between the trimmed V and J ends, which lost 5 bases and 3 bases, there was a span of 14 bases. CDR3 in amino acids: CATSEDRRDYEQYF. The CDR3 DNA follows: TGTGCCACCAGCGAGGACAGACGGGACTACGAGCAGTACTTC.

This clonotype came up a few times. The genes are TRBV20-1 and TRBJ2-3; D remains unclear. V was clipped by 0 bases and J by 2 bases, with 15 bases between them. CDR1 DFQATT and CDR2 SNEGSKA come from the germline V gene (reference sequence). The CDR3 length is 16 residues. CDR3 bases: TGCAGTGCTAGAGATCGGATCGGAGTAAACACAGATACGCAGTATTTT. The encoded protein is CSARDRIGVNTDTQYF.

The CDR3 DNA follows: TGTGCCACCAGCAGAGCAAGGGCCAGCACAGATACGCAGTATTTT. This codes for CATSRARASTDTQYF. The rearrangement uses TRBV15 and TRBJ2-3; D gene ambiguous. This CDR3 has 15 residues. Trimming left V 1 base short and J 0 bases short, with 8 bases between. The germline V gene has CDR1 LNHNV and CDR2 YYDKDF (reference sequence).

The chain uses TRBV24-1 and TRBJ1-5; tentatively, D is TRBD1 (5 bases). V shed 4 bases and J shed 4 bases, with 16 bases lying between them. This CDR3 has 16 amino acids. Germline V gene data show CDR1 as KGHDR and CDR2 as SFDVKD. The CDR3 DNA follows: TGTGCCACCAGTGAACCGGGGACCCCCGCAAATCAGCCCCAGCATTTT. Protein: CATSEPGTPANQPQHF.

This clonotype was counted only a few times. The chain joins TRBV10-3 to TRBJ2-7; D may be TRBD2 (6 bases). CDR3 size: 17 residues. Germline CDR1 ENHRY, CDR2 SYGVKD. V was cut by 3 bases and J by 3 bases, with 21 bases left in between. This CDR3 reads CAISDEEISGAVYEQYF. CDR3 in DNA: TGTGCCATCAGTGACGAAGAGATTAGCGGAGCAGTCTACGAGCAGTACTTC.

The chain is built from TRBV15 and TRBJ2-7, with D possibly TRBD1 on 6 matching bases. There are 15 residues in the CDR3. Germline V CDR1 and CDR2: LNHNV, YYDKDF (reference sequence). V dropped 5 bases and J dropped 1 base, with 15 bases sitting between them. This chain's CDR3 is CATSSRDTSSYEQYF. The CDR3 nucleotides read TGTGCCACCAGCTCCCGGGACACCTCTTCCTACGAGCAGTACTTC.